Listed below are T cell receptor beta chains from one sample, sequenced in a study of Ad26.COV2.S vaccination and SARS-CoV-2 variants. TCRdb's copy holds only in-frame clones and misses some; the assay was immunoSEQ multiplex PCR. This sample carries around 450,000 clones, 85% to 90% of them seen once, and the ten largest clones take around 3.6%. Sequences were derived from peripheral blood, sampled in a trial of Ad26.COV2.S vaccine versus placebo. The receptors were sampled from a person aged 18 to 65 who received the Ad26.COV2.S COVID-19 vaccine or a placebo. Each CDR3 is given with its conserved first and last residue. Fields, in order: D gene, V gene, clone size, J gene, CDR3 protein, CDR3 DNA. D genes are given only for firm matches. Size values are once, few and many counts, or a class for expanded clones, and some rows have none.

D gene: -
V gene: TRBV6-5
clone size: -
J gene: TRBJ1-5
CDR3 protein: CASSYNSNQPQHF
CDR3 DNA: TGTGCCAGCAGCTATAATAGCAATCAGCCCCAGCATTTT

D gene: TRBD1
V gene: TRBV28
clone size: -
J gene: TRBJ1-4
CDR3 protein: CASRAQGAGEKLFF
CDR3 DNA: TGTGCCAGCAGGGCACAGGGGGCTGGTGAAAAACTGTTTTTT

D gene: TRBD2
V gene: TRBV7-2
clone size: -
J gene: TRBJ2-1
CDR3 protein: CASSLRLAGAGEQFF
CDR3 DNA: TGTGCCAGCAGCCTACGACTAGCGGGGGCGGGTGAGCAGTTCTTC

D gene: -
V gene: TRBV7-8
clone size: -
J gene: TRBJ2-1
CDR3 protein: CASSWSRGALDEQFF
CDR3 DNA: TGTGCCAGCAGCTGGAGCAGGGGGGCCTTGGATGAGCAGTTCTTC

D gene: TRBD2
V gene: TRBV29-1
clone size: -
J gene: TRBJ2-1
CDR3 protein: CSVATSGGAANEQFF
CDR3 DNA: TGCAGCGTCGCAACTAGCGGGGGGGCGGCGAATGAGCAGTTCTTC

D gene: TRBD1
V gene: TRBV28
clone size: -
J gene: TRBJ1-2
CDR3 protein: CASTIDRGLGYTF
CDR3 DNA: TGTGCCAGCACCATAGACAGGGGGCTTGGCTACACCTTC

D gene: -
V gene: TRBV24-1
clone size: few
J gene: TRBJ2-5
CDR3 protein: CATSPHRGGETQYF
CDR3 DNA: TGTGCCACCAGCCCTCACAGGGGAGGAGAGACCCAGTACTTC

D gene: -
V gene: TRBV6-4
clone size: -
J gene: TRBJ2-1
CDR3 protein: CASSEVQGSYNEQFF
CDR3 DNA: TGTGCCAGCAGTGAGGTACAGGGTTCCTACAATGAGCAGTTCTTC

D gene: -
V gene: TRBV7-2
clone size: -
J gene: TRBJ2-2
CDR3 protein: CASSSIQAGELFF
CDR3 DNA: TGTGCCAGCAGTTCGATACAGGCCGGGGAGCTGTTTTTT

D gene: -
V gene: TRBV29-1
clone size: -
J gene: TRBJ1-2
CDR3 protein: CSVQGRTDGYTF
CDR3 DNA: TGCAGCGTACAGGGAAGGACCGATGGCTACACCTTC

D gene: TRBD2
V gene: TRBV24-1
clone size: -
J gene: TRBJ2-2
CDR3 protein: CATSDLPSGAGTGELFF
CDR3 DNA: TGTGCCACCAGTGATTTACCTAGCGGGGCGGGTACCGGGGAGCTGTTTTTT

D gene: -
V gene: TRBV10-3
clone size: -
J gene: TRBJ1-5
CDR3 protein: CAISDSRDNQPQHF
CDR3 DNA: TGTGCCATCAGTGACAGTAGGGACAATCAGCCCCAGCATTTT

D gene: TRBD1
V gene: TRBV28
clone size: -
J gene: TRBJ2-2
CDR3 protein: CASTDRGAWGELFF
CDR3 DNA: TGTGCCAGCACCGACAGGGGGGCTTGGGGGGAGCTGTTTTTT

D gene: -
V gene: TRBV30
clone size: -
J gene: TRBJ1-4
CDR3 protein: CAWSVKGPATNEKLFF
CDR3 DNA: TGTGCCTGGAGTGTCAAAGGACCGGCGACTAATGAAAAACTGTTTTTT

D gene: -
V gene: TRBV11-2
clone size: once
J gene: TRBJ2-3
CDR3 protein: CASRPDFPSTDTQYF
CDR3 DNA: TGTGCCAGCAGACCGGACTTCCCTAGCACAGATACGCAGTATTTT

D gene: -
V gene: TRBV7-3
clone size: -
J gene: TRBJ2-3
CDR3 protein: CASSLLGSDTQYF
CDR3 DNA: TGTGCCAGCAGCTTATTAGGATCAGATACGCAGTATTTT

D gene: -
V gene: TRBV19
clone size: once
J gene: TRBJ1-4
CDR3 protein: CASSTTGRATNEKLFF
CDR3 DNA: TGTGCCAGTAGTACCACAGGCCGCGCAACTAATGAAAAACTGTTTTTT

D gene: -
V gene: TRBV6-5
clone size: -
J gene: TRBJ2-7
CDR3 protein: CASSYSISEGAYEQYF
CDR3 DNA: TGTGCCAGCAGTTACTCGATTTCGGAGGGGGCCTACGAGCAGTACTTC

D gene: -
V gene: TRBV4-3
clone size: -
J gene: TRBJ2-3
CDR3 protein: CASSQDLYSDTDTQYF
CDR3 DNA: TGCGCCAGCAGCCAAGATCTATACTCGGACACAGATACGCAGTATTTT

D gene: -
V gene: TRBV19
clone size: -
J gene: TRBJ2-5
CDR3 protein: CASSVAPGLQETQYF
CDR3 DNA: TGTGCCAGTAGTGTCGCCCCGGGACTCCAAGAGACCCAGTACTTC

D gene: TRBD1
V gene: TRBV7-2
clone size: -
J gene: TRBJ1-4
CDR3 protein: CASSLARGRMTNEKLFF
CDR3 DNA: TGTGCCAGCAGCTTAGCGAGGGGGCGGATGACTAATGAAAAACTGTTTTTT

D gene: TRBD1
V gene: TRBV10-2
clone size: -
J gene: TRBJ1-2
CDR3 protein: CASSESAGGMAGYTF
CDR3 DNA: TGCGCCAGCAGTGAGTCGGCAGGGGGCATGGCTGGCTACACCTTC

D gene: -
V gene: TRBV30
clone size: few
J gene: TRBJ2-7
CDR3 protein: CAYSGPPSYEQYF
CDR3 DNA: TGTGCCTACTCCGGGCCTCCGTCCTACGAGCAGTACTTC

D gene: -
V gene: TRBV5-5
clone size: -
J gene: TRBJ2-1
CDR3 protein: CASSATRGTLGNEQFF
CDR3 DNA: TGTGCCAGCAGCGCTACTCGGGGCACCTTGGGCAATGAGCAGTTCTTC

D gene: TRBD1
V gene: TRBV6-5
clone size: -
J gene: TRBJ1-5
CDR3 protein: CASIGQGGQPQHF
CDR3 DNA: TGTGCCAGCATCGGACAGGGCGGTCAGCCCCAGCATTTT

D gene: -
V gene: TRBV5-1
clone size: -
J gene: TRBJ2-2
CDR3 protein: CASKDLQGNTGELFF
CDR3 DNA: TGCGCCAGCAAGGATCTACAAGGAAACACCGGGGAGCTGTTTTTT

D gene: -
V gene: TRBV5-6
clone size: -
J gene: TRBJ1-2
CDR3 protein: CASSLGARNYGYTF
CDR3 DNA: TGTGCCAGCAGCTTGGGAGCTAGGAACTATGGCTACACCTTC

D gene: TRBD1
V gene: TRBV6-5
clone size: once
J gene: TRBJ2-2
CDR3 protein: CASSGRTGAGELFF
CDR3 DNA: TGTGCCAGCAGCGGACGGACAGGGGCCGGGGAGCTGTTTTTT

D gene: -
V gene: TRBV4-2
clone size: -
J gene: TRBJ2-6
CDR3 protein: CASSPGAGANVLTF
CDR3 DNA: TGTGCCAGCAGCCCGGGGGCTGGGGCCAACGTCCTGACTTTC

D gene: -
V gene: TRBV2
clone size: -
J gene: TRBJ2-3
CDR3 protein: CASRRGAGSGVTDTQYF
CDR3 DNA: TGTGCCAGTCGCAGGGGGGCCGGCTCGGGTGTCACAGATACGCAGTATTTT

D gene: -
V gene: TRBV4-2
clone size: -
J gene: TRBJ1-2
CDR3 protein: CASSHPDSGFSRYTF
CDR3 DNA: TGTGCCAGCAGCCACCCGGACAGTGGATTCTCCCGCTACACCTTC

D gene: -
V gene: TRBV7-8
clone size: -
J gene: TRBJ2-7
CDR3 protein: CASTSILGGKSYEQYF
CDR3 DNA: TGTGCCAGCACCTCAATTTTGGGGGGTAAATCCTACGAGCAGTACTTC

D gene: -
V gene: TRBV5-4
clone size: -
J gene: TRBJ1-2
CDR3 protein: CASSYGRGYTF
CDR3 DNA: TGTGCCAGCAGCTACGGCCGTGGCTACACCTTC

D gene: TRBD1
V gene: TRBV7-6
clone size: -
J gene: TRBJ1-1
CDR3 protein: CASSTYRGPNTEAFF
CDR3 DNA: TGTGCCAGCAGCACCTACAGGGGCCCTAACACTGAAGCTTTCTTT

D gene: -
V gene: TRBV14
clone size: -
J gene: TRBJ2-7
CDR3 protein: CASSQGYEQYF
CDR3 DNA: TGTGCCAGCAGCCAAGGCTACGAGCAGTACTTC

D gene: -
V gene: TRBV29-1
clone size: few
J gene: TRBJ2-7
CDR3 protein: CSVQRGGNEQYF
CDR3 DNA: TGCAGCGTCCAACGAGGGGGGAACGAGCAGTACTTC

D gene: -
V gene: TRBV7-2
clone size: -
J gene: TRBJ2-3
CDR3 protein: CASSLAGISTDTQYF
CDR3 DNA: TGTGCCAGCAGCTTAGCCGGGATCAGCACAGATACGCAGTATTTT

D gene: TRBD1
V gene: TRBV15
clone size: once
J gene: TRBJ1-5
CDR3 protein: CATSRTGPNQPQHF
CDR3 DNA: TGTGCCACCAGCAGGACAGGGCCGAATCAGCCCCAGCATTTT

D gene: -
V gene: TRBV5-6
clone size: few
J gene: TRBJ2-1
CDR3 protein: CASSLSSGVSYNEQFF
CDR3 DNA: TGTGCCAGCAGCTTGAGTAGTGGGGTTTCCTACAATGAGCAGTTCTTC

D gene: TRBD2
V gene: TRBV14
clone size: once
J gene: TRBJ2-5
CDR3 protein: CASSPGLALFETQYF
CDR3 DNA: TGTGCCAGCAGCCCGGGACTAGCGCTGTTTGAGACCCAGTACTTC

D gene: TRBD1
V gene: TRBV5-1
clone size: -
J gene: TRBJ2-7
CDR3 protein: CASSIDRGRYEQYF
CDR3 DNA: TGCGCCAGCAGCATTGACAGGGGGAGGTACGAGCAGTACTTC

D gene: TRBD2
V gene: TRBV5-1
clone size: -
J gene: TRBJ2-5
CDR3 protein: CASSFRTSGGEETQYF
CDR3 DNA: TGCGCCAGCAGCTTCCGGACTAGCGGGGGGGAAGAGACCCAGTACTTC

D gene: TRBD1
V gene: TRBV12-3/TRBV12-4
clone size: -
J gene: TRBJ1-1
CDR3 protein: CASSRRQGPEAFF
CDR3 DNA: TGTGCCAGCAGCCGAAGACAGGGACCTGAAGCTTTCTTT

D gene: -
V gene: TRBV24-1
clone size: -
J gene: TRBJ2-3
CDR3 protein: CATSSPAREATDTQYF
CDR3 DNA: TGTGCCACCAGTTCACCGGCGAGGGAGGCCACAGATACGCAGTATTTT

D gene: -
V gene: TRBV3-1/TRBV3-2
clone size: -
J gene: TRBJ2-3
CDR3 protein: CASSQDQKETDTQYF
CDR3 DNA: TGTGCCAGCAGCCAAGATCAAAAGGAAACAGATACGCAGTATTTT

D gene: TRBD1
V gene: TRBV3-1/TRBV3-2
clone size: -
J gene: TRBJ1-5
CDR3 protein: CASSRRTGPDQPQHF
CDR3 DNA: TGTGCCAGCAGCCGGAGGACAGGCCCGGATCAGCCCCAGCATTTT

D gene: TRBD2
V gene: TRBV27
clone size: -
J gene: TRBJ2-3
CDR3 protein: CASSSLAATLGPNTQYF
CDR3 DNA: TGTGCCAGCAGTTCCCTAGCGGCCACCCTGGGGCCTAATACGCAGTATTTT

D gene: -
V gene: TRBV25-1
clone size: -
J gene: TRBJ2-1
CDR3 protein: CASSGNLEQFF
CDR3 DNA: TGTGCCAGCAGTGGGAATCTCGAGCAGTTCTTC

D gene: -
V gene: TRBV4-3
clone size: -
J gene: TRBJ2-1
CDR3 protein: CASSQGGSFYNEQFF
CDR3 DNA: TGCGCCAGCAGCCAAGGGGGGTCCTTTTACAATGAGCAGTTCTTC

D gene: -
V gene: TRBV5-1
clone size: -
J gene: TRBJ2-7
CDR3 protein: CASSSTGQGIDEQYF
CDR3 DNA: TGCGCCAGCAGCTCCACCGGCCAGGGTATCGACGAGCAGTACTTC

D gene: -
V gene: TRBV7-9
clone size: -
J gene: TRBJ2-7
CDR3 protein: CASSLAGGHYEQYF
CDR3 DNA: TGTGCCAGCAGCTTAGCGGGGGGGCACTACGAGCAGTACTTC